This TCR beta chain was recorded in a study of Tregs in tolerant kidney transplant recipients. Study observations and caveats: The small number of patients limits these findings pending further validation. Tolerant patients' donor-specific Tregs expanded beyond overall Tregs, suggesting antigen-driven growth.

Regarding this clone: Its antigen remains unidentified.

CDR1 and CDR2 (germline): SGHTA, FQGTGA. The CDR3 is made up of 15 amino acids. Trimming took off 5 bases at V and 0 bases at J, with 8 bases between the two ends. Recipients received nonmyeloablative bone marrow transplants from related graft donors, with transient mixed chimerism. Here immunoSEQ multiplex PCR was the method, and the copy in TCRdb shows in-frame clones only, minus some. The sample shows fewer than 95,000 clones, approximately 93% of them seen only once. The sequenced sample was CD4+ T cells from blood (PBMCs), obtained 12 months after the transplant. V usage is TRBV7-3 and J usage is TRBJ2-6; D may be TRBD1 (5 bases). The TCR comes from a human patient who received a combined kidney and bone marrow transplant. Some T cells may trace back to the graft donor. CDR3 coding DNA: TGTGCCAGCAGCGCACAGGACTCTGGGGCCAACGTCCTGACTTTC. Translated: CASSAQDSGANVLTF.